The clone carrying this T cell receptor beta chain was detected ten times or more. What it binds is not known. The CDR3 runs to 13 residues. V trimming: 10 bases; J trimming: 0 bases; junction bases outside the gene matches: 5. Per germline, CDR1 MNHNS and CDR2 SASEGT. These data originate in a study of T cells after yellow fever vaccination. Study summary: With SMART-Seq v4 Ultra Low Input, the fractions containing low cell numbers were prepared. The study's findings and limits: Most primary-vaccination clones reappeared after the booster (96% CD4, 75% to 90% CD8). CD4 and CD8 compartments shared a small share of clonotypes, likely from convergent recombination.

The 5'RACE template-switching step produced TCR cDNA and added a universal primer site and UMIs. MiXCR was run by TCRdb on the 5' RACE reads, yielding one entry per CDR3 protein. The table records roughly 63,000 distinct CDR3 sequences, approximately 7.4% of them present only once. The receptor was derived from a man aged 25 to 45 who received the YFV17D yellow fever vaccine. V usage is TRBV6-1 and J usage is TRBJ1-1, with 7 bases fitting TRBD1. The sequencing here drew on CD8+ T cells sorted from PBMCs, taken 15 days after the yellow fever booster vaccination. In DNA form, the CDR3 reads TGTGCCACCAGGGGGTTGATGAACACTGAAGCTTTCTTT. Its translation: CATRGLMNTEAFF.